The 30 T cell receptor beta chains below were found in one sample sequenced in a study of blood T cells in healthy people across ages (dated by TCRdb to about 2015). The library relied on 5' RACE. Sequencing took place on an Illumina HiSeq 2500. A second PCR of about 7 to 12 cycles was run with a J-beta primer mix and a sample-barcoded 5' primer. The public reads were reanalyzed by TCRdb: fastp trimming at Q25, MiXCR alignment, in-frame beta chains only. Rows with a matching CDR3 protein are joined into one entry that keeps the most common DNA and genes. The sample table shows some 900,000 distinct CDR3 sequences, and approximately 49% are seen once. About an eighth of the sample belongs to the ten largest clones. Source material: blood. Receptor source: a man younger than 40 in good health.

The CDR3 reads CASSLGRIASGNTIYF. DNA of the CDR3: TGTGCCAGCAGCCTTGGACGGATAGCCTCTGGAAACACCATATATTTT. V is TRBV12-3 or TRBV12-4 and J is TRBJ1-3, with no clear D. The CDR3 has 16 residues. Trimming stripped 6 bases from V and 0 bases from J, with 15 bases between.

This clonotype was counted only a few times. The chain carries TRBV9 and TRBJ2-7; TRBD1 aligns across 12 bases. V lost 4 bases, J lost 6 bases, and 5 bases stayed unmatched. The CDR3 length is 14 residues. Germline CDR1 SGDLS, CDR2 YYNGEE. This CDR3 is CASSRGQGASEQYF. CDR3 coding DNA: TGTGCCAGCAGCCGGGGACAGGGGGCTTCCGAGCAGTACTTC.

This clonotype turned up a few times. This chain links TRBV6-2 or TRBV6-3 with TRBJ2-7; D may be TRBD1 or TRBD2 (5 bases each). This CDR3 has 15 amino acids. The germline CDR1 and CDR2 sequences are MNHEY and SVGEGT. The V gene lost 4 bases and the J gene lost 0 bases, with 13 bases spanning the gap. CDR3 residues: CASSSSGTPSYEQYF. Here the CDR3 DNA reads TGTGCCAGCAGTTCATCCGGGACGCCCTCCTACGAGCAGTACTTC.

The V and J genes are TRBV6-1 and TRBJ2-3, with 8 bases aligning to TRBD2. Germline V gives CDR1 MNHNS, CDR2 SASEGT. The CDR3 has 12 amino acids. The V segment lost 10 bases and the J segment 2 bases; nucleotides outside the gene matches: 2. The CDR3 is CATGGATDTQYF. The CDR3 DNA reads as TGTGCCACCGGGGGGGCCACAGATACGCAGTATTTT.

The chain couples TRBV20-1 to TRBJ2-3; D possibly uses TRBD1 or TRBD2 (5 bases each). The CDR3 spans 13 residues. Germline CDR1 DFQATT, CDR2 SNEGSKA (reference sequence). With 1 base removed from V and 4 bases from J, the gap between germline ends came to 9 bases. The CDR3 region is CSARGDGSDTQYF. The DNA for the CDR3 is TGCAGTGCTAGAGGGGACGGGTCAGATACGCAGTATTTT.

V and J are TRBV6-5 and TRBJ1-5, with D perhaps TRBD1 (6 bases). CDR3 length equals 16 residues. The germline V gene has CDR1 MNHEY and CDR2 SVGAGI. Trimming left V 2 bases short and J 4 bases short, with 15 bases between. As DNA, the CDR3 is TGTGCCAGCAGTTACAGCTGGCCGGGGGCTAATCAGCCCCAGCATTTT. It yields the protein CASSYSWPGANQPQHF.

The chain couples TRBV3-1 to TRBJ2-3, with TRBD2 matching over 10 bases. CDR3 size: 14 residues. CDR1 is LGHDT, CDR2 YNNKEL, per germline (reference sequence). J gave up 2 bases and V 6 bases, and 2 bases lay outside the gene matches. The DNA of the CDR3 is TGTGCCAGCAGAACTAGCGGGGTCACAGATACGCAGTATTTT. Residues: CASRTSGVTDTQYF.

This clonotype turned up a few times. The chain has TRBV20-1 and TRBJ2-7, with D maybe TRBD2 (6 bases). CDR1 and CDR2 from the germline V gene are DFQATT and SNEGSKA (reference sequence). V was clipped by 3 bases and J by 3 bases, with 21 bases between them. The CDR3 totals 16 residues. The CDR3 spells CSASVIGPRTNYEQYF. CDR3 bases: TGCAGTGCTAGTGTTATAGGCCCCCGGACTAACTACGAGCAGTACTTC.

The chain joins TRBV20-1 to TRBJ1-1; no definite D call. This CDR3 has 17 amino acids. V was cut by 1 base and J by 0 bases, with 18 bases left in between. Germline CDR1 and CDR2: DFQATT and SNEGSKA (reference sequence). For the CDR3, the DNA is TGCAGTGCTAGAGTTGAGGGTCCGCTTAGGTTGAACACTGAAGCTTTCTTT. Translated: CSARVEGPLRLNTEAFF.

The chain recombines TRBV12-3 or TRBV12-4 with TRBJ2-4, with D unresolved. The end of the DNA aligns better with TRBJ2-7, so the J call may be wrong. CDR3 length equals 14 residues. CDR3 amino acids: CASSLAPPPSEQYF. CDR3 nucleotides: TGTGCCAGCAGTTTAGCCCCGCCCCCTTCCGAGCAGTACTTC.

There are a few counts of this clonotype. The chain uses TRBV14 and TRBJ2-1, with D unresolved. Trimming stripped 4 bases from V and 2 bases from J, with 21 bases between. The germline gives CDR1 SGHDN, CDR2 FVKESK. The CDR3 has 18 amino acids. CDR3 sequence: CASSPAPHRSGAYNEQFF. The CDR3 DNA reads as TGTGCCAGCAGCCCAGCCCCCCACCGTTCCGGCGCCTACAATGAGCAGTTCTTC.

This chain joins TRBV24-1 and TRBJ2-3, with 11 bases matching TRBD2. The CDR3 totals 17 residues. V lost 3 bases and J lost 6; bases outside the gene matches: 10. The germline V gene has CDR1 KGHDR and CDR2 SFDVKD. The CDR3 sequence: CATSDESSGGFADTQYF. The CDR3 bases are TGTGCCACCAGTGATGAGTCTAGCGGGGGGTTTGCGGATACGCAGTATTTT.

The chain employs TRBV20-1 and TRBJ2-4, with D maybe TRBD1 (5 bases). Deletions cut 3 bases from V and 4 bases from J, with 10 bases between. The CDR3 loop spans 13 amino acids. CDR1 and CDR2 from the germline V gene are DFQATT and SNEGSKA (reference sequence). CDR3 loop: CSASDRSKNIQYF. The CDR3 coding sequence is TGCAGTGCTAGTGACAGATCTAAAAACATTCAGTACTTC.

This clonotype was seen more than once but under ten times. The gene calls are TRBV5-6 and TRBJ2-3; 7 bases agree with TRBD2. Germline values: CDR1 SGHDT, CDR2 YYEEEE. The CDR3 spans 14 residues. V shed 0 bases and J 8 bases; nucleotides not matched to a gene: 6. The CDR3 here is CASSLASSSGTQYF. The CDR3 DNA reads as TGTGCCAGCAGCTTGGCCAGTTCTAGCGGTACGCAGTATTTT.

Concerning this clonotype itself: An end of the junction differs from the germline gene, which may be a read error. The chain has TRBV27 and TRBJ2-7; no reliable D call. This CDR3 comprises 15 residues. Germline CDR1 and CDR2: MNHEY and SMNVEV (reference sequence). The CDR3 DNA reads TGTGCCAGCAGTTTAAAGGTGGAATTTGGATACGGGCAGTACTTC. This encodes CASSLKVEFGYGQYF.

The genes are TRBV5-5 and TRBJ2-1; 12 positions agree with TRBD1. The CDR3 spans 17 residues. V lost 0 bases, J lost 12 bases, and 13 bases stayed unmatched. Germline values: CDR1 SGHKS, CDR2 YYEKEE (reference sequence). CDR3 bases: TGTGCCAGCAGCTTGGCCCCGCCGGGACAGGGGGCTAGCGGGCAGTTCTTC. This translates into CASSLAPPGQGASGQFF.

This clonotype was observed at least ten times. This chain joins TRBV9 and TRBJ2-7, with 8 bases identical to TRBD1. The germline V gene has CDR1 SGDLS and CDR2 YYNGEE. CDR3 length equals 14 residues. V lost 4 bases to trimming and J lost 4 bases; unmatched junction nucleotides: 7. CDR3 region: CASSPDRGRYEQYF. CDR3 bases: TGTGCCAGCAGCCCAGACAGGGGACGGTACGAGCAGTACTTC.

In nucleotides, the CDR3 is TGTGCCAGCAGCCTTAGGCTCAATGAGCAGTTCTTC. Protein: CASSLRLNEQFF. The chain uses TRBV14 and TRBJ2-1; D call uncertain. Per the germline V gene, CDR1 is SGHDN and CDR2 is FVKESK. The germline V and J ends were trimmed by 4 bases and 6 bases, with 7 bases remaining between them. The CDR3 has 12 residues.

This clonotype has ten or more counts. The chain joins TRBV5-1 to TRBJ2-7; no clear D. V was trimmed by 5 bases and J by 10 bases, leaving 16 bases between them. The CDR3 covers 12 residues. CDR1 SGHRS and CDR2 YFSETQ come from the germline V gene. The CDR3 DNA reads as TGCGCCAGCAGACTGGATGGCGGATCCCAGTACTTC. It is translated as CASRLDGGSQYF. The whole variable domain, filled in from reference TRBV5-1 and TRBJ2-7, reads KAGVTQTPRYLIKTRGQQVTLSCSPISGHRSVSWYQQTPGQGLQFLFEYFSETQRNKGNFPGRFSGRQFSNSRSEMNVSTLELGDSALYLCASRLDGGSQYFGPGTRLTVT.

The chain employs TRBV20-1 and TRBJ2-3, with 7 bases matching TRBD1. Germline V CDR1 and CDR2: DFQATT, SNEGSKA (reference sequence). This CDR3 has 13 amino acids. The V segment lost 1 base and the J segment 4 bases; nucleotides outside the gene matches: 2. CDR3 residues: CSARGTGADTQYF. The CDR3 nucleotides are TGCAGTGCTAGAGGGACAGGAGCAGATACGCAGTATTTT.

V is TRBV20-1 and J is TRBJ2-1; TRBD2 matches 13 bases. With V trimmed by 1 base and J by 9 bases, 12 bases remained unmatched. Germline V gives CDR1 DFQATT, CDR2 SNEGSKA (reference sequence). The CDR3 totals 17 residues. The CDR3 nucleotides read TGCAGTGCTAGAGCTACCAAGGGACTAGCGGGGAGTGGTGAGCAGTTCTTC. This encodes CSARATKGLAGSGEQFF.

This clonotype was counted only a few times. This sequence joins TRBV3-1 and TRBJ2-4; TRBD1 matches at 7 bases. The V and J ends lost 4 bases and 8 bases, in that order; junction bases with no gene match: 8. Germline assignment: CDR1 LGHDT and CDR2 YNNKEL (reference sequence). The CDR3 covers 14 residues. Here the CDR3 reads CASSPRQGSHIQYF. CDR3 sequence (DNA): TGTGCCAGCAGCCCTCGACAGGGTTCCCACATTCAGTACTTC.

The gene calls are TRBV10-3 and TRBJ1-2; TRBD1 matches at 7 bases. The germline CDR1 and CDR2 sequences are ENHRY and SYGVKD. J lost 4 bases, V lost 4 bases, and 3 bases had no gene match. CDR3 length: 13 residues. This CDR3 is CAISGTGVYGYTF. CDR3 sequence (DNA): TGTGCCATCAGTGGAACAGGGGTCTATGGCTACACCTTC.

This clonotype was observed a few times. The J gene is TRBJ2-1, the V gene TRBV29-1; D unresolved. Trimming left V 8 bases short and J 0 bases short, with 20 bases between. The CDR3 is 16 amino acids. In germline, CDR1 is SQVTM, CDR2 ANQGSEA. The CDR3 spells CSPRAIPRISYNEQFF. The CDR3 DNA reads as TGCAGCCCCAGAGCCATACCTAGGATCTCCTACAATGAGCAGTTCTTC.

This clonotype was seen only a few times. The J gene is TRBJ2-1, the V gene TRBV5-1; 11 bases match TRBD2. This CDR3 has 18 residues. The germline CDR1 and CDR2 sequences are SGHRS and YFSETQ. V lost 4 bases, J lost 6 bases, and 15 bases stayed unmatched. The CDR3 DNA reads TGCGCCAGCAGCCCAACCCCTAGCGGGGGGCTTACTCGCAATGAGCAGTTCTTC. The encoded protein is CASSPTPSGGLTRNEQFF.

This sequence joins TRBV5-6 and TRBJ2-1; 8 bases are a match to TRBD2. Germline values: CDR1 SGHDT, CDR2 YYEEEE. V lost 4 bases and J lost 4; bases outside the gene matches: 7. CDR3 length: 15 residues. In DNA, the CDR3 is TGTGCCAGCAGCCCGCCAGCGGGAGCGTACAATGAGCAGTTCTTC. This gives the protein CASSPPAGAYNEQFF.

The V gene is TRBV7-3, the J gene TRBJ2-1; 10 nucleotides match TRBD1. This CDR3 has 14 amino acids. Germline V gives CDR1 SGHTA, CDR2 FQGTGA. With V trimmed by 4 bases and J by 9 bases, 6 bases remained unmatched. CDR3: CASSSGQGVLEQFF. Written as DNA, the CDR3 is TGTGCCAGCAGCTCAGGACAGGGGGTCCTTGAGCAGTTCTTC.

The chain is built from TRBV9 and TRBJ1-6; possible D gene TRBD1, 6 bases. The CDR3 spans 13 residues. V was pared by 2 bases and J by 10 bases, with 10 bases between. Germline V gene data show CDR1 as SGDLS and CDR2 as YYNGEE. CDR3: CASSVNRESPLHF. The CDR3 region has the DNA TGTGCCAGCAGCGTGAACAGGGAATCACCCCTCCACTTT.

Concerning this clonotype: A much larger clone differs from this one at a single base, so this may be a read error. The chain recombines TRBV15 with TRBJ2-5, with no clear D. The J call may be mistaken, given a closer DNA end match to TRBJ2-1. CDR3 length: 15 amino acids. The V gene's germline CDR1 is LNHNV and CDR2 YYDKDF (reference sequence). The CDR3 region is CATSRDSWYQETQFF. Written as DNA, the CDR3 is TGTGCCACCAGCAGAGATAGTTGGTACCAAGAGACCCAGTTCTTC.

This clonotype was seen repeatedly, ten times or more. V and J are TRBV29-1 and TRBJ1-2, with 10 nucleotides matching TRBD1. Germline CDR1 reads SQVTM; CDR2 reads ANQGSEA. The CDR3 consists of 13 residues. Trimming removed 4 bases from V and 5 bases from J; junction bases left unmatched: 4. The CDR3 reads CSVGWDRGYGYTF. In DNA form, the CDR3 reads TGCAGCGTTGGATGGGACAGGGGTTATGGCTACACCTTC.